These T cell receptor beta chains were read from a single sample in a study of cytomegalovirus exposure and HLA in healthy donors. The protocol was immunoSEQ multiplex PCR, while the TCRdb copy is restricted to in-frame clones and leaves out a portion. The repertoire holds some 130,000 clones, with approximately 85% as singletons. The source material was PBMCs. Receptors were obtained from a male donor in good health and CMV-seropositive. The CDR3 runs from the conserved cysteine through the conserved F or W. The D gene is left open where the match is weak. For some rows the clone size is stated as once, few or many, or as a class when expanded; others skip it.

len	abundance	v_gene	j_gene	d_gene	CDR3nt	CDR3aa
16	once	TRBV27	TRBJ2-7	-	TGTGCCAGCAGTGGGGCCGCTCCGGTCAGCTCCTACGAGCAGTACTTC	CASSGAAPVSSYEQYF
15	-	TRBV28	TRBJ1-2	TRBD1	TGTGCCAGCAGCTACGGGACAGGGGCTGCGAGAGGCTACACCTTC	CASSYGTGAARGYTF
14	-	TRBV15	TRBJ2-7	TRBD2	TGTGCCACCAGCAGAGAGCTGGGGGGGTACGAGCAGTACTTC	CATSRELGGYEQYF
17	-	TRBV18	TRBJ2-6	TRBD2	TGTGCCAGCTCCCCGGGACTAGCGGACTCTGGGGCCAACGGCCTGACTTTC	CASSPGLADSGANGLTF
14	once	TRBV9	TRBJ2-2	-	TGTGCCAGCAGTGGACTATCGAACACCGGGGAGCTGTTTTTT	CASSGLSNTGELFF
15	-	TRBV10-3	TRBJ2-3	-	TGTGCCATCAGCCCGACTTCCGGCTCCACAGATACGCAGTATTTT	CAISPTSGSTDTQYF
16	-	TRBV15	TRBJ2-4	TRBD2	TGTGCCACCAGCAGAAGACTAGCCCCTACGGGCGACATTCAGTACTTC	CATSRRLAPTGDIQYF
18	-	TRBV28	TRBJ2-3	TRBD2	TGTGCCAGCAGTGGAGGCCTTGAATTAGCGGGAGGCACAGATACGCAGTATTTT	CASSGGLELAGGTDTQYF
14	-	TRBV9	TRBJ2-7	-	TGTGCCAGCAGCGTGAGGTCCGACTCCTACGAGCAGTACTTC	CASSVRSDSYEQYF
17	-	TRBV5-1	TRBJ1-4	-	TGCGCCAGCAGCTTGGGAGGTGGCAGAGCAACTAATGAAAAACTGTTTTTT	CASSLGGGRATNEKLFF
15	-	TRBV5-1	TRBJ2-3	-	TGCGCCAGCAGAATATCGGGCCCCGGGGCAGATACGCAGTATTTT	CASRISGPGADTQYF
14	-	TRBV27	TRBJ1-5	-	TGTGCCCAGCTCGGAAGGAGATGCAATCAGCCCCAGCATTTT	CAQLGRRCNQPQHF
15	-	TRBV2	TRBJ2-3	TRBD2	TGTGCCAGCAGGGGGGGACTAGCAGGACTATATACGCAGTATTTT	CASRGGLAGLYTQYF
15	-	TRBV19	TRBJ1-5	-	TGTGCCAGTATCTCGGCGGCCTCTTCCAATCAGCCCCAGCATTTT	CASISAASSNQPQHF
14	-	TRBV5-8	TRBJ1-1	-	TGTGCCAGCAGCCTGGGGGGGGGATGGACTGAAGCTTTCTTT	CASSLGGGWTEAFF
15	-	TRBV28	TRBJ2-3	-	TGTGCCACCAATCAGAATGGACTGAGCACAGATACGCAGTATTTT	CATNQNGLSTDTQYF
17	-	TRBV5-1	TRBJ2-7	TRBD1	TGCGCCAGCAGCCTACAACCGGGGACAGTCGGGACCTACGAGCAGTACTTC	CASSLQPGTVGTYEQYF
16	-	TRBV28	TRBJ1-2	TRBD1	TGTGCCAGCAGTCCAGGGGGCCTCGGGCCCGACTATGGCTACACCTTC	CASSPGGLGPDYGYTF
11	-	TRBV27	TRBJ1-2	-	TGTGCCCCTCCAGGGGAGAGCGGCTACACCTTC	CAPPGESGYTF
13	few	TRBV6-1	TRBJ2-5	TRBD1	TGTGCCAGCAGCGGGACAGTCCAAGAGACCCAGTACTTC	CASSGTVQETQYF
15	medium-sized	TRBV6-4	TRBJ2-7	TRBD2	TGTGCCAGCAGTTCGGGACTAGCGGGAGAGGGTGAGCAGTACTTC	CASSSGLAGEGEQYF
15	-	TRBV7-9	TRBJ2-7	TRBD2	TGTTCCAGCAGCCAGATGCTAGCGGGAGTAGGCGAGCAGTACTTC	CSSSQMLAGVGEQYF
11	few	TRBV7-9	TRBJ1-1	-	TGTGCCAGCAGCCCGGTCTGGCGGGCTTTCTTT	CASSPVWRAFF
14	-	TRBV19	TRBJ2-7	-	TGTGCCAGTAGTCCCTCCCTAGCTACTTACGAGCAGTACTTC	CASSPSLATYEQYF
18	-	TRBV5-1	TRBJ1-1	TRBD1	TGCGCCAGCAGCTTTACAGGGGGCTTTTTGTCGGAACGCACTGAAGCTTTCTTT	CASSFTGGFLSERTEAFF
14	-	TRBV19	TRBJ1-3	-	TGTGCCAGTAGTCCTCGGGGTGTCGGAAACACCATATATTTT	CASSPRGVGNTIYF
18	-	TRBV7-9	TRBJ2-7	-	TGTTCCAGCAGCTTAGCGGAGGAGGGGGCGGGAATCGGACTCGAGCAGTACTTC	CSSSLAEEGAGIGLEQYF
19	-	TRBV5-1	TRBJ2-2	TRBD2	TGCGCCAGCAGCTCGCGCACTAGCGGAATTGGACTAAACACCGGGGAGCTGTTTTTT	CASSSRTSGIGLNTGELFF
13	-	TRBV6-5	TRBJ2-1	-	TGTGCCAGCAGCCGAACAGGGTACAATGAGCAGTTCTTC	CASSRTGYNEQFF
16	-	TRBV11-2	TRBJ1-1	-	TGTGCCAGCAGCTTAGGGTGGAGGCAATTGGACACTGAAGCTTTCTTT	CASSLGWRQLDTEAFF
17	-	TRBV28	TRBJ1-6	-	TGTGCCAGCAGTTTTCGCGGACTCACCTTTAAGGATTCACCCCTCCACTTT	CASSFRGLTFKDSPLHF
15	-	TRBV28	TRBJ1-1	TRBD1	TGTGCCAGCGCCGCAGTAAGGGGGCTTGGAACTGAAGCTTTCTTT	CASAAVRGLGTEAFF
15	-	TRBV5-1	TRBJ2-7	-	TGCGCCAGCAGCTTGGCCGCCGGGACATATTACGAGCAGTACTTC	CASSLAAGTYYEQYF